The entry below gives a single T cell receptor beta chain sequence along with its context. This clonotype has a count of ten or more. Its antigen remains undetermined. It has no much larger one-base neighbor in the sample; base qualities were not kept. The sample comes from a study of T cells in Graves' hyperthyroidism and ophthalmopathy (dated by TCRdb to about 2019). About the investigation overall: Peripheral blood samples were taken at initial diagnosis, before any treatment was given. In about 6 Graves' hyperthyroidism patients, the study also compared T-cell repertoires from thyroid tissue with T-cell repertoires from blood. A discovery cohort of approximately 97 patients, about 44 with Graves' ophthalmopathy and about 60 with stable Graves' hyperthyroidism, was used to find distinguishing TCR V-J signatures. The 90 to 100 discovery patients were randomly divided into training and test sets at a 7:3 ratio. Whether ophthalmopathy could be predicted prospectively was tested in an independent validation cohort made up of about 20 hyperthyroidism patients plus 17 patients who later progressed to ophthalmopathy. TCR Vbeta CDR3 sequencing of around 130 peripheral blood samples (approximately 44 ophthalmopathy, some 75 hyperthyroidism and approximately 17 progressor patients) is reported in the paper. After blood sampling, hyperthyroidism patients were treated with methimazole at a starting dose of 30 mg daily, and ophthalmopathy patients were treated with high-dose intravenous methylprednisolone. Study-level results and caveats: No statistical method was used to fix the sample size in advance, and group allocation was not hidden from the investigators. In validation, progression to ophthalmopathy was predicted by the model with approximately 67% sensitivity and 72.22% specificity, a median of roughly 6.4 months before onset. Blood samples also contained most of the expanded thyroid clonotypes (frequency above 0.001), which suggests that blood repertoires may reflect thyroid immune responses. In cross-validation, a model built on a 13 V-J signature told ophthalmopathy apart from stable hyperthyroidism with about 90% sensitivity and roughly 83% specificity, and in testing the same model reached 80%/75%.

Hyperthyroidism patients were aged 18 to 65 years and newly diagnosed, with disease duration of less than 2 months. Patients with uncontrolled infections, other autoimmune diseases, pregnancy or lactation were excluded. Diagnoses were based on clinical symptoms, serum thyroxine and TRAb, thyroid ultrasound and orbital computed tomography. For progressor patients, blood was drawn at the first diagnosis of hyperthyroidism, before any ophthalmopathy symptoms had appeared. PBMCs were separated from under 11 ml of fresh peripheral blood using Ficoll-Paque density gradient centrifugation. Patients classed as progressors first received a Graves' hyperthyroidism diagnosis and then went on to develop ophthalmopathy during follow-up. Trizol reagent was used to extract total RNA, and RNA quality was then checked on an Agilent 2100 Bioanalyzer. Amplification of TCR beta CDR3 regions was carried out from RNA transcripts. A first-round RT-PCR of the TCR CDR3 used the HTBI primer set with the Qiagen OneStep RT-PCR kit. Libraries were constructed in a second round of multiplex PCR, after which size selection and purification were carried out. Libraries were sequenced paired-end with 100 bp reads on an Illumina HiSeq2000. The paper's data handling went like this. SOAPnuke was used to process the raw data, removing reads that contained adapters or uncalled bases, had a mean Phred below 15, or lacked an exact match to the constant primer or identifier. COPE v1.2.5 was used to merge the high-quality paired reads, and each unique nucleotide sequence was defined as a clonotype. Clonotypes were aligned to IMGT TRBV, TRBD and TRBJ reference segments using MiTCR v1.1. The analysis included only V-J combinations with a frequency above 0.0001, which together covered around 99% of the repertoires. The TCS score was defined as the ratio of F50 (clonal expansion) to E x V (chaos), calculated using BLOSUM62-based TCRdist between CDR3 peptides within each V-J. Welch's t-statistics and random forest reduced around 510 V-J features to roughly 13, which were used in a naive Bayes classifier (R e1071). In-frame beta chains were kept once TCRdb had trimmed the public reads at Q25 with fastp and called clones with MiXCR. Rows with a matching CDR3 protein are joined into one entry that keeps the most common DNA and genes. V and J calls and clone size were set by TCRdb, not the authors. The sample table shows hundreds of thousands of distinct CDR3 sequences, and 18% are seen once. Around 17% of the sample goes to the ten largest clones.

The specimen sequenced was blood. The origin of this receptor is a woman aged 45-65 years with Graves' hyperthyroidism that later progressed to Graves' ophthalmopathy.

The nucleotides are TGTGCCAGCAGTGTCTACCAGGGGGTGGACATTCAGTACTTC. It translates to CASSVYQGVDIQYF. The V and J genes are TRBV6-1 and TRBJ2-4, with 7 junctional bases fitting TRBD1. Germline trimming: 4 bases from V, 8 bases from J; junction bases outside gene matches: 8. The CDR3 starts with the cysteine, ends with the phenylalanine, and has 14 residues. The entry retains the CDR3 DNA only, 42 bases that are in frame from base 1. The germline V gene gives CDR1 as MNHNS and CDR2 as SASEGT.